The rows below give T cell receptor beta chains drawn from one sample of a study of blood T cell repertoires in COVID-19. Measured with immunoSEQ multiplex PCR; TCRdb has only the in-frame clones, and not every one. The sample yields approximately 72,000 clones, about four fifths seen once. The specimen was peripheral blood. The receptors come from a man aged 45 to 65 with active COVID-19. Both conserved end residues are part of each CDR3. The order of the fields is V gene, clone size, J gene, CDR3 length, D gene, CDR3 protein, CDR3 DNA. D genes are given only for firm matches. Clone size is given for some rows only: seen once, a few or many times, or a class if the clone is expanded.

v_gene: TRBV24-1
abundance: -
j_gene: TRBJ2-2
len: 15
d_gene: -
CDR3aa: CATSDLGESPRELFF
CDR3nt: TGTGCCACCAGTGATTTGGGAGAATCCCCGAGGGAGCTGTTTTTT

v_gene: TRBV30
abundance: once
j_gene: TRBJ2-5
len: 18
d_gene: -
CDR3aa: CAWSVLQRRTALQETQYF
CDR3nt: TGTGCCTGGAGTGTACTACAGAGAAGGACAGCCCTCCAAGAGACCCAGTACTTC

v_gene: TRBV28
abundance: -
j_gene: TRBJ1-2
len: 15
d_gene: -
CDR3aa: CASSAPGVSNYGYTF
CDR3nt: TGTGCCAGTAGCGCTCCAGGGGTCAGTAACTATGGCTACACCTTC

v_gene: TRBV11-2
abundance: once
j_gene: TRBJ2-7
len: 17
d_gene: TRBD2
CDR3aa: CASSLDLAGLLTYEQYF
CDR3nt: TGTGCCAGCAGCTTAGATCTAGCGGGACTGCTTACCTACGAGCAGTACTTC

v_gene: TRBV5-1
abundance: -
j_gene: TRBJ2-2
len: 15
d_gene: TRBD2
CDR3aa: CASSFGGVNTGELFF
CDR3nt: TGCGCCAGCAGCTTCGGGGGGGTTAACACCGGGGAGCTGTTTTTT

v_gene: TRBV11-2
abundance: -
j_gene: TRBJ2-3
len: 14
d_gene: TRBD2
CDR3aa: CASSSGGPADTQYF
CDR3nt: TGTGCCAGCAGTTCGGGAGGGCCAGCAGATACGCAGTATTTT

v_gene: TRBV2
abundance: -
j_gene: TRBJ2-1
len: 17
d_gene: -
CDR3aa: CASSDSFAGPAGNEQFF
CDR3nt: TGTGCCAGCAGTGATTCATTTGCGGGCCCCGCCGGCAATGAGCAGTTCTTC

v_gene: TRBV11-3
abundance: once
j_gene: TRBJ2-1
len: 13
d_gene: -
CDR3aa: CASSSRVNNEQFF
CDR3nt: TGTGCCAGCAGCTCCAGGGTTAACAATGAGCAGTTCTTC

v_gene: TRBV7-2
abundance: -
j_gene: TRBJ2-5
len: 14
d_gene: TRBD2
CDR3aa: CASSYQRGGETQYF
CDR3nt: TGTGCCAGCAGCTATCAGCGGGGGGGCGAGACCCAGTACTTC

v_gene: TRBV2
abundance: -
j_gene: TRBJ1-5
len: 14
d_gene: TRBD1
CDR3aa: CASVRDRGNQPQHF
CDR3nt: TGTGCCAGCGTCCGGGACAGGGGTAATCAGCCCCAGCATTTT

v_gene: TRBV5-1
abundance: -
j_gene: TRBJ2-7
len: 17
d_gene: TRBD2
CDR3aa: CASSLALDSGSSYEQYF
CDR3nt: TGCGCCAGCAGCTTGGCCTTGGATAGCGGGAGCTCCTACGAGCAGTACTTC

v_gene: TRBV7-2
abundance: -
j_gene: TRBJ2-7
len: 16
d_gene: TRBD1
CDR3aa: CASSFSGTGGSYEQYF
CDR3nt: TGTGCCAGCAGCTTTTCCGGGACAGGGGGGTCCTACGAGCAGTACTTC

v_gene: TRBV7-2
abundance: once
j_gene: TRBJ2-1
len: 16
d_gene: TRBD2
CDR3aa: CASSFPAGGPGNEQFF
CDR3nt: TGTGCCAGCAGCTTTCCAGCGGGAGGGCCGGGCAATGAGCAGTTCTTC

v_gene: TRBV19
abundance: -
j_gene: TRBJ1-1
len: 13
d_gene: TRBD1
CDR3aa: CASRGQPNTEAFF
CDR3nt: TGTGCCAGTAGGGGACAGCCGAACACTGAAGCTTTCTTT

v_gene: TRBV11-2
abundance: once
j_gene: TRBJ2-1
len: 19
d_gene: TRBD1
CDR3aa: CASSFQGAGRLPRYNEQFF
CDR3nt: TGTGCCAGCAGCTTCCAGGGGGCGGGGCGGCTACCCAGATACAATGAGCAGTTCTTC

v_gene: TRBV5-1
abundance: -
j_gene: TRBJ1-1
len: 16
d_gene: TRBD1
CDR3aa: CASSPNPTGAGTEAFF
CDR3nt: TGCGCCAGCAGCCCCAACCCGACAGGGGCCGGAACTGAAGCTTTCTTT

v_gene: TRBV5-1
abundance: -
j_gene: TRBJ2-3
len: 16
d_gene: TRBD2
CDR3aa: CASSLGAGGRGDTQYF
CDR3nt: TGCGCCAGCAGCTTGGGTGCGGGGGGCAGGGGAGATACGCAGTATTTT

v_gene: TRBV6-2/TRBV6-3
abundance: -
j_gene: TRBJ2-1
len: 16
d_gene: -
CDR3aa: CASRPLWGAAYNEQFF
CDR3nt: TGTGCCAGCAGGCCTCTTTGGGGCGCCGCCTACAATGAGCAGTTCTTC

v_gene: TRBV7-9
abundance: -
j_gene: TRBJ1-2
len: 14
d_gene: -
CDR3aa: CASSSFKKHYGYTF
CDR3nt: TGTGCCAGCAGCTCCTTCAAGAAGCACTATGGCTACACCTTC

v_gene: TRBV7-2
abundance: -
j_gene: TRBJ1-6
len: 13
d_gene: -
CDR3aa: CASSLARNSPLHF
CDR3nt: TGTGCCAGCAGCTTAGCGAGGAATTCACCCCTCCACTTT

v_gene: TRBV10-3
abundance: -
j_gene: TRBJ2-1
len: 15
d_gene: -
CDR3aa: CAISESAGRSDEQFF
CDR3nt: TGTGCCATCAGTGAGTCGGCGGGCCGGAGTGATGAGCAGTTCTTC

v_gene: TRBV18
abundance: -
j_gene: TRBJ1-3
len: 12
d_gene: -
CDR3aa: CASSPKGDTIYF
CDR3nt: TGTGCCAGCTCACCGAAGGGGGACACCATATATTTT

v_gene: TRBV5-8
abundance: once
j_gene: TRBJ2-3
len: 15
d_gene: -
CDR3aa: CASSLGTTYTDTQYF
CDR3nt: TGTGCCAGCAGCTTGGGGACTACCTACACAGATACGCAGTATTTT